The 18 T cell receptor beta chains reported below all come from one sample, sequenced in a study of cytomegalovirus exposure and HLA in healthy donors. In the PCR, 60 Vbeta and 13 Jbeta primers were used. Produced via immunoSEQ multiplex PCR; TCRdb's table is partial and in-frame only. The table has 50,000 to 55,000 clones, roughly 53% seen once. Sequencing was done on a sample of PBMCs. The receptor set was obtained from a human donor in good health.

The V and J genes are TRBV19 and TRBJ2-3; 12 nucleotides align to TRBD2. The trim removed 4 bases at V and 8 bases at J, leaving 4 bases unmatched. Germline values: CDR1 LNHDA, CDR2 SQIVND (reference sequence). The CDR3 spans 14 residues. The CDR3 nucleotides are TGTGCCAGTAGTACTGGACTAGCGGGGACTACGCAGTATTTT. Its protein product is CASSTGLAGTTQYF.

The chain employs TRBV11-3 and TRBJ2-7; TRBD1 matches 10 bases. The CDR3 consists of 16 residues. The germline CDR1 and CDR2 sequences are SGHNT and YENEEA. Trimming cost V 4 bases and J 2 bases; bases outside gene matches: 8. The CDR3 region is CASSSNGQGETYEQYF. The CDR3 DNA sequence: TGTGCCAGCAGCTCGAACGGACAGGGGGAGACCTACGAGCAGTACTTC.

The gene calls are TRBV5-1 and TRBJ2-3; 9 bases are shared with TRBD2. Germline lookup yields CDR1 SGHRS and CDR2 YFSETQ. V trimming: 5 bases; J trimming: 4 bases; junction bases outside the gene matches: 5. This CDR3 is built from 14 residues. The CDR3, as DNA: TGCGCCAGCAGAGGGACTAGCCTGTCAGATACGCAGTATTTT. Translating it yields CASRGTSLSDTQYF. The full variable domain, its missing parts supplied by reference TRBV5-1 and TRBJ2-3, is KAGVTQTPRYLIKTRGQQVTLSCSPISGHRSVSWYQQTPGQGLQFLFEYFSETQRNKGNFPGRFSGRQFSNSRSEMNVSTLELGDSALYLCASRGTSLSDTQYFGPGTRLTVL.

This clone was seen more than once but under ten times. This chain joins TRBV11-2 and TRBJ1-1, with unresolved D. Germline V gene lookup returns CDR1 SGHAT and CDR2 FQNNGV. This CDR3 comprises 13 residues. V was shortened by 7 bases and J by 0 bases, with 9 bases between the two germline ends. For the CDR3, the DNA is TGTGCCAGCACCCGGGGTGTGAACACTGAAGCTTTCTTT. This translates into CASTRGVNTEAFF.

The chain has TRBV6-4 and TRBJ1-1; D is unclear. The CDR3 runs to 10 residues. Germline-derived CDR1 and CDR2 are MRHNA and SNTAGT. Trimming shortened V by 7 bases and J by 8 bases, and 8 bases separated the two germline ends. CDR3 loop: CASKRKEAFF. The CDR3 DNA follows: TGTGCCAGCAAGCGGAAGGAAGCTTTCTTT.

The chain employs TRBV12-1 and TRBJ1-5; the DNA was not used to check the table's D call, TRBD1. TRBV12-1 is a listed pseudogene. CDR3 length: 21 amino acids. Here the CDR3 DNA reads TGTGCCAGCAGCCGTAGCCTTTATGGACAGGGGGCCTCTAAGCCCAATCAGCCCCAGCATTTT. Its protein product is CASSRSLYGQGASKPNQPQHF.

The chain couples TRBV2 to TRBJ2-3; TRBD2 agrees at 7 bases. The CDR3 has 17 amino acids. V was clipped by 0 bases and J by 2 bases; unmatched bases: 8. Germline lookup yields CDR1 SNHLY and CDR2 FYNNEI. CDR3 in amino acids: CASSEARASGDTDTQYF. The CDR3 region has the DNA TGTGCCAGCAGTGAAGCGCGGGCTAGCGGAGACACAGATACGCAGTATTTT.

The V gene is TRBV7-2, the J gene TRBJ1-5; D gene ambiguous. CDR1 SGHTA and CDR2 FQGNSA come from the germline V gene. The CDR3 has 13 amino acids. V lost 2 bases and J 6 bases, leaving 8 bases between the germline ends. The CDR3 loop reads CASSLSEGQPQHF. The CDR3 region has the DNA TGTGCCAGCAGCTTATCGGAGGGTCAGCCCCAGCATTTT.

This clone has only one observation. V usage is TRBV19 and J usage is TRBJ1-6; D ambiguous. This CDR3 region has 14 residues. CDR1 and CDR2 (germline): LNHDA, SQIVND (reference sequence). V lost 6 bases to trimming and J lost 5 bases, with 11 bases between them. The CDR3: CASSLGENNSPLHF. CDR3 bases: TGTGCCAGTAGCCTGGGAGAGAATAATTCACCCCTCCACTTT.

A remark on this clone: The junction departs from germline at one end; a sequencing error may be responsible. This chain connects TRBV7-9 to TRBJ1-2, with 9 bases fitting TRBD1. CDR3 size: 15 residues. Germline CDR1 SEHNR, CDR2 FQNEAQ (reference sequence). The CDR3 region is CASSLAGTGYSGYPF. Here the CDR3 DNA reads TGTGCCAGCAGCTTGGCCGGGACAGGGTACTCCGGCTACCCCTTC.

The DNA of the CDR3 is TGTGCCTGGAAAAGGGGAACCACTGAAGCTTTCTTT. It encodes CAWKRGTTEAFF. The gene calls are TRBV30 and TRBJ1-1, with D perhaps matching TRBD1 (5 bases). The CDR3 spans 12 residues. Per germline, CDR1 GTSNPN and CDR2 SVGIG (reference sequence). Trimming shortened V by 4 bases and J by 4 bases, and 10 bases separated the two germline ends.

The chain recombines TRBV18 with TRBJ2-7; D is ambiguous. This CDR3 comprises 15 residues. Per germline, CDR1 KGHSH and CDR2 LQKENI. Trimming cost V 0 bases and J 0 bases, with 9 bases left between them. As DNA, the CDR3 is TGTGCCAGCTCACCACCCCCGGAGAGCTCCTACGAGCAGTACTTC. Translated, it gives CASSPPPESSYEQYF. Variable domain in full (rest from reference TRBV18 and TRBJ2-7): NAGVMQNPRHLVRRRGQEARLRCSPMKGHSHVYWYRQLPEEGLKFMVYLQKENIIDESGMPKERFSAEFPKEGPSILRIQQVVRGDSAAYFCASSPPPESSYEQYFGPGTRLTVT.

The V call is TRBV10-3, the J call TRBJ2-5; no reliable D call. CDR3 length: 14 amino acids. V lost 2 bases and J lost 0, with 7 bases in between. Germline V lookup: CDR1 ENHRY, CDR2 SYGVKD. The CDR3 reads CAISETVYQETQYF. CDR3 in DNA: TGTGCCATCAGTGAGACAGTCTACCAAGAGACCCAGTACTTC.

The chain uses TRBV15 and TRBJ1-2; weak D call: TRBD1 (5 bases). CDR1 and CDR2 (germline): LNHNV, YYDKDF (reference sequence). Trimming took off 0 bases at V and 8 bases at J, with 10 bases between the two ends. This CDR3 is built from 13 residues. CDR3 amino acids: CATSRDPGQGYTF. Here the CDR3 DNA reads TGTGCCACCAGCAGAGATCCCGGACAAGGCTACACCTTC.

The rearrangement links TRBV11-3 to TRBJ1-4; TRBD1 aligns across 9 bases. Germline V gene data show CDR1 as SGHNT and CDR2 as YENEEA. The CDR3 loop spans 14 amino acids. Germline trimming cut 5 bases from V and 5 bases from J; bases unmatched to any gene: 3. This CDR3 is CASSRDRANEKLFF. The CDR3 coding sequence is TGTGCCAGCAGCCGGGACAGGGCGAATGAAAAACTGTTTTTT.

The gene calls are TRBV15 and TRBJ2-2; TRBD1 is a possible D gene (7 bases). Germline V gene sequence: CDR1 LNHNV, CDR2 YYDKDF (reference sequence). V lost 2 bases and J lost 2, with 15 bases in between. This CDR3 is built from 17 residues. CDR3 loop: CATSRHRGGGNTGELFF. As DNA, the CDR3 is TGTGCCACCAGCAGACACAGGGGAGGAGGCAACACCGGGGAGCTGTTTTTT.

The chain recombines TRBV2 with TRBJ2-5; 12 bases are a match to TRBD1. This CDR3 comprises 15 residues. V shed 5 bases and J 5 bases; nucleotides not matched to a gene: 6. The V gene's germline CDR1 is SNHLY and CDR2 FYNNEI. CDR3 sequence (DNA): TGTGCCAGCAGTTTGGGACAGGGGGCCGGGGAGACCCAGTACTTC. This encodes CASSLGQGAGETQYF.

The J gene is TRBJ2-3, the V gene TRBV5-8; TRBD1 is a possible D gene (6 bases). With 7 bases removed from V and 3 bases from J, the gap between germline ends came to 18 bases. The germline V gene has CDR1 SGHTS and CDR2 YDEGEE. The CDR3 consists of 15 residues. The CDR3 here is CASLRLIGGTDTQYF. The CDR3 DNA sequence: TGTGCCAGCTTAAGACTTATAGGGGGTACAGATACGCAGTATTTT.